The 18 T cell receptor beta chains below all came from one sample that was sequenced in a study of regulatory T cells in long-lasting Graves disease. The sample's time point: newly diagnosed GD, antithyroid drugs for less than 3 months. RNA isolated from PBMCs was used to make the TCR library. With iRepertoire HTBI primers and Arm-PCR of CDR3 regions, TCR beta libraries were built. A single record per CDR3 protein comes from TCRdb applying MiXCR to the multiplex PCR reads. The sample carries 400,000 to 500,000 distinct CDR3 sequences, about 15% recorded once. This sample was also put to use in a study of T cells in Graves' hyperthyroidism and ophthalmopathy.

This specimen was peripheral blood mononuclear cells (PBMCs), taken at new diagnosis, from a patient treated with antithyroid drugs. The receptors here all came from a woman aged 40 to 50 with Graves disease.

This clonotype was detected ten times or more. This chain uses TRBV11-2 with TRBJ2-5, with 16 bases aligning to TRBD2. The CDR3 has 17 residues. With V trimmed by 5 bases and J by 7 bases, 10 bases remained unmatched. Germline assignment: CDR1 SGHAT and CDR2 FQNNGV. Here the CDR3 DNA reads TGTGCCAGCAGCCCTGGGACTAGCGGGAGGGCCAGGGGGACCCAGTACTTC. Its translation: CASSPGTSGRARGTQYF.

A few counts support this clonotype. The CDR3 loop reads CSARTGTPGGEQFF. CDR3 DNA: TGCAGTGCGCGGACAGGGACTCCAGGAGGAGAGCAGTTCTTC. The V and J genes are TRBV20-1 and TRBJ2-1, with 8 positions matching TRBD1. This CDR3 contains 14 residues. Trimming took 6 bases from V and 10 from J; bases not matched to a gene: 14. Germline CDR1 reads DFQATT; CDR2 reads SNEGSKA (reference sequence).

This clonotype was recorded a few times. V usage is TRBV7-9 and J usage is TRBJ1-2; 9 bases line up with TRBD1. Germline V lookup: CDR1 SEHNR, CDR2 FQNEAQ (reference sequence). This CDR3 has 14 amino acids. The V segment lost 4 bases and the J segment 8 bases; nucleotides outside the gene matches: 8. The CDR3: CASSSPRDRAGYTF. The CDR3 DNA reads as TGTGCCAGCAGCTCCCCCCGGGACAGGGCCGGCTACACCTTC. The entire variable domain, with the rest obtained from reference TRBV7-9 and TRBJ1-2, is as follows: DTGVSQNPRHKITKRGQNVTFRCDPISEHNRLYWYRQTLGQGPEFLTYFQNEAQLEKSRLLSDRFSAERPKGSFSTLEIQRTEQGDSAMYLCASSSPRDRAGYTFGSGTRLTVV.

This clonotype was seen ten or more times. The chain joins TRBV7-9 to TRBJ2-5; 12 bases fit TRBD2. The trim removed 5 bases at V and 5 bases at J, leaving 6 bases unmatched. Per the germline V gene, CDR1 is SEHNR and CDR2 is FQNEAQ (reference sequence). CDR3 length equals 15 residues. CDR3 sequence: CASSPTLAGGETQYF. DNA for the CDR3: TGTGCCAGCAGCCCAACTCTAGCGGGGGGGGAGACCCAGTACTTC.

This clonotype has a count of ten or more. The J gene is TRBJ2-1, the V gene TRBV5-5; D is possibly TRBD2 (6 bases). Germline assignment: CDR1 SGHKS and CDR2 YYEKEE (reference sequence). The V end lost 3 bases, the J end lost 9 bases, and 10 bases lay between the germline ends. The CDR3 is 12 residues long. Here the CDR3 reads CASSSLATEQFF. The CDR3 region has the DNA TGTGCCAGCAGCTCCCTAGCGACTGAGCAGTTCTTC. The variable domain in full, completed from reference TRBV5-5 and TRBJ2-1, reads DAGVTQSPTHLIKTRGQQVTLRCSPISGHKSVSWYQQVLGQGPQFIFQYYEKEERGRGNFPDRFSARQFPNYSSELNVNALLLGDSALYLCASSSLATEQFFGPGTRLTVL.

The chain carries TRBV19 and TRBJ2-7; 10 bases match TRBD2. Trimming removed 5 bases from V and 0 bases from J; junction bases left unmatched: 7. The germline V gene has CDR1 LNHDA and CDR2 SQIVND (reference sequence). This CDR3 has 16 amino acids. The CDR3 DNA reads as TGTGCCAGTAGTCCAACTAGCGGGGCCCTCTCCTACGAGCAGTACTTC. It yields the protein CASSPTSGALSYEQYF.

On this clonotype itself: A read error may explain this, as a much larger clone is one base away. V and J are TRBV30 and TRBJ1-1, with D uncertain. V was pared by 2 bases and J by 5 bases, with 12 bases between. This CDR3 has 13 amino acids. Germline CDR1 is GTSNPN and CDR2 is SVGIG (reference sequence). The CDR3 protein is CAWSTHCGTEAFF. The CDR3 bases are TGTGCCTGGAGTACTCATTGTGGTACTGAAGCTTTCTTT.

This clonotype was counted a few times. The rearrangement links TRBV2 to TRBJ2-7; 8 bases map to TRBD2. The germline V gene encodes CDR1 SNHLY and CDR2 FYNNEI. Trimming at V came to 2 bases and at J to 4 bases, leaving 4 bases not matched to a gene. The CDR3 has 14 residues. The CDR3 is CASSEPSGRYEQYF. CDR3 nucleotides: TGTGCCAGCAGTGAACCCAGCGGGAGATACGAGCAGTACTTC.

At least ten counts were recorded for this clonotype. In DNA form, the CDR3 reads TGTGCCTCCCAGGGAGGGGCCGCGGAGCCCCAGCATTTT. Translating gives CASQGGAAEPQHF. V usage is TRBV2 and J usage is TRBJ1-5; tentative D call: TRBD1 (5 bases). The V gene's germline CDR1 is SNHLY and CDR2 FYNNEI. The V end was cut by 11 bases, the J end by 8 bases, with 19 bases between. The CDR3 covers 13 residues.

The chain uses TRBV12-3 or TRBV12-4 and TRBJ2-2; the match to TRBD1 covers 8 bases. Germline trimming cut 6 bases from V and 7 bases from J; bases unmatched to any gene: 10. This CDR3 has 15 residues. The CDR3 region has the DNA TGTGCCAGCAGCTCGGACAGGGAATGGGGCGGGGAGCTGTTTTTT. It translates to CASSSDREWGGELFF.

The chain joins TRBV7-8 to TRBJ2-7; possibly TRBD1 or TRBD2 for D (7 bases each). V was cut by 2 bases and J by 0 bases, with 14 bases left in between. This CDR3 spans 16 amino acids. Germline assignment: CDR1 SGHVS and CDR2 FQNEAQ. Here the CDR3 reads CASSLRGLAVSYEQYF. DNA for the CDR3: TGTGCCAGCAGCTTAAGGGGGCTAGCGGTCTCCTACGAGCAGTACTTC.

This clonotype was found a few times. This chain uses TRBV15 with TRBJ2-5; D uncertain. Trimming pared 4 bases from V and 1 base from J, leaving 7 bases between. CDR1 is LNHNV and CDR2 is YYDKDF in the germline V gene (reference sequence). The CDR3 runs 13 residues. The CDR3: CATSTPIQETQYF. The CDR3 DNA reads TGTGCCACCAGCACCCCCATCCAAGAGACCCAGTACTTC.

With regard to this clonotype: Mismatch with germline at one junction end may stem from a read error. This sequence joins TRBV10-3 and TRBJ1-6; D is undetermined. The germline V gene encodes CDR1 ENHRY and CDR2 SYGVKD. This CDR3 has 16 residues. DNA for the CDR3: TGTGCCAGCAGTGTCGGTTCGGCCCGGGAAAATTGGGACCTCCACTTT. Residues: CASSVGSARENWDLHF.

This clonotype was counted ten times or more. The chain links TRBV12-3 or TRBV12-4 to TRBJ2-5; D is possibly TRBD1 or TRBD2 (5 bases each). Trimming cost V 5 bases and J 0 bases, with 13 bases left between them. The CDR3 runs to 15 residues. The CDR3 nucleotides are TGTGCCAGCAGTCCCCTCGGGACGAACCAAGAGACCCAGTACTTC. It is translated as CASSPLGTNQETQYF.

At least ten counts were recorded for this clonotype. V is TRBV18 and J is TRBJ2-1; 10 nucleotides agree with TRBD2. CDR3 size: 14 residues. With 5 bases clipped from V and 5 bases from J, the junction kept 3 bases outside the gene matches. Germline lookup yields CDR1 KGHSH and CDR2 LQKENI. The CDR3 DNA is TGTGCCAGCTCAACGGGACTAGCGAACAATGAGCAGTTCTTC. It specifies CASSTGLANNEQFF.

This clonotype came up many times. The CDR3 protein is CASSSEGGKRASGRAETQYF. CDR3 in DNA: TGTGCCAGCAGTTCGGAGGGGGGCAAGAGGGCTAGCGGGAGAGCGGAGACCCAGTACTTC. This rearrangement joins TRBV27 to TRBJ2-5, with 10 bases that match TRBD2. The CDR3 has 20 amino acids. V lost 4 bases and J lost 5; bases outside the gene matches: 22. Germline V gene data show CDR1 as MNHEY and CDR2 as SMNVEV (reference sequence).

This clonotype came up a few times. The rearrangement uses TRBV6-5 and TRBJ1-2; D call uncertain. The V end was cut by 3 bases, the J end by 6 bases, with 11 bases between. The CDR3 has 13 residues. Looked up from germline, CDR1 is MNHEY and CDR2 is SVGAGI. CDR3: CASSYGGGDGYTF. As DNA, the CDR3 is TGTGCCAGCAGTTATGGAGGAGGCGATGGCTACACCTTC.

V is TRBV5-1 and J is TRBJ2-7, with TRBD1 matching 7 bases. The CDR3 has 14 residues. Trimming at V came to 4 bases and at J to 6 bases, leaving 10 bases not matched to a gene. Per germline, CDR1 SGHRS and CDR2 YFSETQ. CDR3 nucleotide sequence: TGCGCCAGCAGCGCAGTACAGGGGAGTGGCGAGCAGTACTTC. It codes for CASSAVQGSGEQYF.